This T cell receptor (beta chain) originates from a study of blood T cell repertoires in COVID-19. On the study more broadly: Acute and convalescent COVID-19 specimens originated in the United States, Italy and Spain. Nucleic acid was either cDNA or gDNA, and it came from T cells, B-cell-depleted T cells, or PBMCs.

CDR1 is SGHRS, CDR2 YFSETQ, per germline. This CDR3 is 17 amino acids long. V was clipped by 4 bases and J by 3 bases; unmatched bases: 8. Per the authors' pipeline: It was from reference gene primer amplification that nucleated cell counts were estimated. The assay was immunoSEQ multiplex PCR, and TCRdb's table has in-frame clones only and misses some. That table is the source of V, J and clone size, and D and trimming were worked out from the DNA. The data hold about 100,000 clones, with 85% observed a single time. The V and J genes are TRBV5-1 and TRBJ1-3; the match to TRBD1 covers 12 bases. Sample: peripheral blood. This clonotype was obtained from a man aged 50 or older with active or convalescent COVID-19. CDR3 nucleotides: TGCGCCAGCAGCGTCACCGGGACAGGGGGCAATGGAAACACCATATATTTT. Amino acid sequence: CASSVTGTGGNGNTIYF.